One T cell receptor (beta chain) is described in this entry. The authors' processing: For nucleated cells, counts were estimated from reference gene primer amplification. Libraries were prepared by immunoSEQ multiplex PCR; TCRdb keeps only in-frame clonotypes and omits some of them. V and J calls and clone size come straight from that table; D and trimming were deduced from the DNA. The table records 70,000 to 95,000 clones, roughly 92% of them present only once. The data are from a study of blood T cell repertoires in COVID-19. Study context: COVID-19 samples from acute and convalescent phases originated in the United States, Italy and Spain. PBMCs, B-cell-depleted T cells, or T cells were the source of the cDNA or gDNA that made up the material.

The V segment lost 4 bases and the J segment 5 bases; nucleotides outside the gene matches: 8. The CDR3 covers 15 residues. Germline V gene data show CDR1 as SGHDN and CDR2 as FVKESK. The rearrangement links TRBV14 to TRBJ2-3; 8 bases agree with TRBD1. The receptor was derived from a woman aged 60 to 75 with active COVID-19. The sequencing sample was made of peripheral blood. CDR3 DNA sequence: TGTGCCAGCAGCCGTCCAAACAGGGGGGAAGATACGCAGTATTTT. The encoded protein is CASSRPNRGEDTQYF.